Given below is one T cell receptor beta chain in context. Its specificity is not known. The normal lung sample lay at least 3 cm, and maximally far, from the tumour. DNA was extracted from unsorted cell suspensions stored frozen. This sample is part of a study of immune cell composition in non-small cell lung cancer. Overall study results and limits: Roughly 80% of squamous and approximately 31% of adenocarcinoma cases had tumour-associated clones >0.5%. Adenocarcinomas with higher top tumour-associated clone frequency had more reactive TILs.

Measured with immunoSEQ multiplex PCR; TCRdb has only the in-frame clones, and not every one. Of around 2,500 clones listed, roughly four fifths are singletons. The CDR3 spans 18 residues. From germline, CDR1 is LGHNA and CDR2 YSLEER. After removal of 1 base from V and 0 bases from J, the junction contained 4 bases not matched to a gene. The rearrangement links TRBV4-3 to TRBJ2-6; the match to TRBD2 covers 9 bases. Material for sequencing was non-adjacent lung tissue. The clonotype originates from a human donor with non-small cell lung cancer. The CDR3: CASSQGETSGSGANVLTF. DNA of the CDR3: TGCGCCAGCAGCCAAGGAGAGACTAGCGGCTCTGGGGCCAACGTCCTGACTTTC.